Measured by frequency, the clone carrying this TCR beta chain is medium-sized. Its antigen is unidentified. The libraries of TRB cDNA were constructed through 5' RACE using UMI labels. TCRdb reanalyzed the 5' RACE reads and collapses them to one entry per CDR3 protein, without DNA. In total, the table holds about 6,700 distinct CDR3 sequences. Each CD8+ T cell subset was sorted in triplicate, approximately 300,000 cells each. The naive CD8+ gate required CD45RO-CCR7+CD27+CD95- phenotype. This entry comes from a study of CXCR3-negative and CXCR3-positive naive CD8 T cells. CDR3 length equals 14 residues. Germline-derived CDR1 and CDR2 are MNHEY and SMNVEV (reference sequence). Study conclusions and caveats: TRB CDR3s of CXCR3-positive naive cells were more hydrophobic than those of CXCR3-negative naive cells. Each naive subset displayed comparably high diversity, whereas memory CD8+ cells displayed much lower diversity. The authors found comparable surface CD5 between naive subsets and inferred TCR strength from TRB CDR3 properties.

This chain links TRBV27 with TRBJ2-1; the TCRdb call, TRBD2, lacks DNA for checking. Sequenced: naive CXCR3+ CD8+ T cells from blood. Subset noted: CD45RO-CCR7+CD27+CD95- naive CD8+ T cells expressing CXCR3 (TNR3+). The sequence was obtained from a human donor in good health. Some clones in this sample may be carry-over from other donors' samples. CDR3 sequence reads: CASSYSGTYNEQFF.